This T cell receptor (beta chain) was documented in a study of blood T cell repertoires in COVID-19. Under the authors' procedure: Amplification from reference gene primers served as the basis for estimated nucleated cell counts. Data came from immunoSEQ multiplex PCR; TCRdb stores just in-frame clones and leaves some out. The V and J calls and clone size were taken over from that table, and D and trimming were inferred from the DNA. The profile shows 150,000 to 170,000 clones, around four fifths of them singletons. Deletions cut 3 bases from V and 5 bases from J, with 8 bases between. Germline CDR1 reads LNHDA; CDR2 reads SQIVND (reference sequence). The CDR3 length is 12 residues.

The sequenced sample was PBMCs or T cells enriched from blood (not recorded which). The gene calls are TRBV19 and TRBJ2-7, with a tentative D call TRBD2 (6 bases). The sequence was obtained from a man aged 50-60 years who had recovered from COVID-19. The CDR3 protein is CASSMERDEQYF. CDR3 bases: TGTGCCAGTAGTATGGAGCGGGACGAGCAGTACTTC.